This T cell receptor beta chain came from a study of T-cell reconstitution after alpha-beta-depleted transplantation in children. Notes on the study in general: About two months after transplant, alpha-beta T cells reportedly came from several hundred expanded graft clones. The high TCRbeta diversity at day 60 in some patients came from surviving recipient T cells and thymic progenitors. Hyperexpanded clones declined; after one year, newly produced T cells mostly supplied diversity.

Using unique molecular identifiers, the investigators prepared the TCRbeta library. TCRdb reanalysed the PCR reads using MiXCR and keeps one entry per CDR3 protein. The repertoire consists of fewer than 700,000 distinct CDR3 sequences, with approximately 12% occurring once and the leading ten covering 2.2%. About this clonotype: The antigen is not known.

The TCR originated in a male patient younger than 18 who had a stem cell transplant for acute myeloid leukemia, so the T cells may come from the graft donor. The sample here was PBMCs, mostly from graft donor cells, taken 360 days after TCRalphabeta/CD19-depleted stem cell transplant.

The CDR3 region is CASSISSGAKNIQYF. The CDR3 DNA sequence: TGTGCCAGCAGTATATCTAGCGGGGCCAAAAACATTCAGTACTTC. V gene TRBV12-3 or TRBV12-4 combines with J gene TRBJ2-4; 8 nucleotides match TRBD2. The CDR3 spans 15 residues. Germline trimming cut 5 bases from V and 1 base from J; bases unmatched to any gene: 4.